Below, 28 T cell receptor beta chains from the same sample are listed, as sequenced in a study of vaccination and CD4 T cells after COVID-19. TCRdb re-derived calls from the PCR reads in MiXCR, one entry per CDR3 protein. The data show fewer than 25,000 distinct CDR3 sequences, around 49% seen once. Here the sequenced sample was CD4+ T cells from blood, taken before SARS-CoV-2 vaccination. The receptor set was obtained from a human donor who had recovered from COVID-19.

This clonotype was counted between two and nine times. The chain carries TRBV28 and TRBJ2-3; a possible D gene is TRBD2 (7 bases). Looked up from germline, CDR1 is MDHEN and CDR2 is SYDVKM. V lost 7 bases, J lost 1 base, and 21 bases lay in between. This CDR3 comprises 17 residues. DNA for the CDR3: TGTGCCAGCAATCCCCTCCCGGGGGGCAATGGCACAGATACGCAGTATTTT. This codes for CASNPLPGGNGTDTQYF.

The sample holds one count of this clonotype. The chain employs TRBV5-1 and TRBJ2-3, with TRBD2 matching over 10 bases. V shed 3 bases, J shed 2 bases, and the junction held 6 bases outside the gene matches. The CDR3 has 16 amino acids. CDR1 is SGHRS, CDR2 YFSETQ, per germline. The CDR3, as DNA: TGCGCCAGCAGCTCGTTAGCGGGAGGCACCACAGATACGCAGTATTTT. This translates into CASSSLAGGTTDTQYF. Together with reference TRBV5-1 and TRBJ2-3, the CDR3 gives the full variable domain: KAGVTQTPRYLIKTRGQQVTLSCSPISGHRSVSWYQQTPGQGLQFLFEYFSETQRNKGNFPGRFSGRQFSNSRSEMNVSTLELGDSALYLCASSSLAGGTTDTQYFGPGTRLTVL.

This chain connects TRBV7-2 to TRBJ1-2, with a tentative D call TRBD1 (5 bases). The V end lost 4 bases, the J end lost 7 bases, and 19 bases lay between the germline ends. Germline V gene data show CDR1 as SGHTA and CDR2 as FQGNSA. The CDR3 spans 15 residues. Written as DNA, the CDR3 is TGTGCCAGCAGCTCCCCTAGCGGGAGGGGCTCTGGCTACACCTTC. Translating gives CASSSPSGRGSGYTF.

This clonotype was detected only once. CDR3 loop: CASGAANQPQHF. In DNA, the CDR3 is TGTGCCAGCGGGGCGGCCAATCAGCCCCAGCATTTT. The V and J genes are TRBV6-2 or TRBV6-3 and TRBJ1-5; a possible D gene is TRBD1 (5 bases). Germline V gene lookup returns CDR1 MNHEY and CDR2 SVGEGT. V dropped 8 bases and J dropped 3 bases, with 8 bases sitting between them. This CDR3 is built from 12 residues.

J is TRBJ2-3 and V is TRBV15, with TRBD2 identical over 8 bases. After removal of 0 bases from V and 3 bases from J, the junction contained 8 bases not matched to a gene. The CDR3 is 17 amino acids. Germline V gives CDR1 LNHNV, CDR2 YYDKDF (reference sequence). CDR3 nucleotides: TGTGCCACCAGCAGAGATCTCGGGGGGGGCGCGACAGATACGCAGTATTTT. This codes for CATSRDLGGGATDTQYF.

The chain links TRBV20-1 to TRBJ2-3; TRBD1 might be the D (7 bases). Germline lookup yields CDR1 DFQATT and CDR2 SNEGSKA (reference sequence). Trimming removed 6 bases from V and 2 bases from J, with 18 bases in between. The CDR3 has 15 residues. The CDR3 is CSANRGDRNTDTQYF. The CDR3 DNA is TGCAGTGCCAATAGGGGGGACAGAAACACAGATACGCAGTATTTT.

The chain couples TRBV24-1 to TRBJ2-3, with TRBD2 matching over 11 bases. In germline, CDR1 is KGHDR, CDR2 SFDVKD. The CDR3 length is 17 residues. V lost 3 bases and J lost 5; bases outside the gene matches: 9. The CDR3 reads CATSDPSIAGGIDTQYF. In DNA, the CDR3 is TGTGCCACCAGTGATCCCTCTATAGCGGGAGGGATAGATACGCAGTATTTT.

The chain uses TRBV5-1 and TRBJ1-3, with D tentatively TRBD1 (5 bases). V gave up 0 bases and J gave up 2 bases, with 9 bases separating them. CDR3 length: 15 amino acids. The germline gives CDR1 SGHRS, CDR2 YFSETQ. CDR3 protein: CASSLAGGTGNTIYF. In DNA, the CDR3 is TGCGCCAGCAGCTTGGCCGGGGGAACTGGAAACACCATATATTTT.

This clonotype was detected a few times. The rearrangement joins TRBV20-1 to TRBJ1-2, with 8 positions matching TRBD1. CDR1 and CDR2 (germline): DFQATT, SNEGSKA (reference sequence). V lost 4 bases, J lost 3 bases, and 7 bases stayed unmatched. The CDR3 totals 14 residues. The CDR3, as DNA: TGCAGTGCTACCTTTACGACAGGGGACTATGGCTACACCTTC. Residues: CSATFTTGDYGYTF.

V gene TRBV12-3 or TRBV12-4 combines with J gene TRBJ1-5; D is perhaps TRBD1 (6 bases). V was clipped by 6 bases and J by 0 bases, with 21 bases between them. The CDR3 has 18 residues. The CDR3 region has the DNA TGTGCCAGCAGCGCGGGTGGGGTGGGACAAACTAGCAATCAGCCCCAGCATTTT. Protein product: CASSAGGVGQTSNQPQHF.

This clonotype has only a few counts. This chain connects TRBV19 to TRBJ1-1; TRBD1 matches at 9 bases. With V trimmed by 6 bases and J by 1 base, 3 bases remained unmatched. Germline values: CDR1 LNHDA, CDR2 SQIVND (reference sequence). CDR3 length: 14 residues. Here the CDR3 DNA reads TGTGCCAGTAGGGGGACAGGGAGGAACACTGAAGCTTTCTTT. This encodes CASRGTGRNTEAFF.

The V and J genes are TRBV20-1 and TRBJ2-3; 10 positions match TRBD1. Unmatched junction bases numbered 10, after V lost 6 bases and J lost 4 bases. In germline, CDR1 is DFQATT, CDR2 SNEGSKA (reference sequence). CDR3 length: 15 residues. The DNA of the CDR3 is TGCAGTGCCTCGGGACAGGGGAATGGCTCAGATACGCAGTATTTT. This sequence encodes CSASGQGNGSDTQYF.

This clonotype has just a few counts. This chain connects TRBV2 to TRBJ1-5, with D possibly being TRBD1 (6 bases). This CDR3 spans 13 amino acids. V was trimmed by 4 bases and J by 4 bases, leaving 8 bases between them. CDR1 is SNHLY and CDR2 is FYNNEI in the germline V gene. The chain's CDR3 is CASSGGTNQPQHF. The CDR3, as DNA: TGTGCCAGCAGTGGGGGGACAAATCAGCCCCAGCATTTT.

This rearrangement joins TRBV20-1 to TRBJ2-3; perhaps TRBD2 as D (7 bases). The CDR3 consists of 15 residues. Germline V lookup: CDR1 DFQATT, CDR2 SNEGSKA (reference sequence). Trimming pared 5 bases from V and 5 bases from J, leaving 20 bases between. In nucleotides, the CDR3 is TGCAGTGCTTTCCGGGGGGCGGGAGCTGGAGATACGCAGTATTTT. Protein product: CSAFRGAGAGDTQYF.

The chain couples TRBV28 to TRBJ2-5; 8 nucleotides agree with TRBD2. Trimming at V came to 2 bases and at J to 1 base, leaving 3 bases not matched to a gene. Germline lookup yields CDR1 MDHEN and CDR2 SYDVKM. The CDR3 is 15 residues long. The CDR3 sequence: CASSLREGVQETQYF. The DNA for the CDR3 is TGTGCCAGCAGTTTACGGGAGGGTGTCCAAGAGACCCAGTACTTC.

This chain connects TRBV20-1 to TRBJ2-7; 7 bases fit TRBD2. This CDR3 has 15 residues. Germline V lookup: CDR1 DFQATT, CDR2 SNEGSKA (reference sequence). V dropped 5 bases and J dropped 6; count of bases not matched to a gene: 16. This CDR3 reads CSALGGLVGRVEQYF. DNA for the CDR3: TGCAGTGCTCTGGGTGGACTAGTGGGCAGGGTCGAGCAGTACTTC.

The sample holds a few counts of this clonotype. The genes are TRBV7-9 and TRBJ2-5; D may be TRBD2 (6 bases). CDR3 length: 14 residues. Germline CDR1 reads SEHNR; CDR2 reads FQNEAQ (reference sequence). Trimming took 1 base from V and 2 from J, leaving 8 bases between them. CDR3 in amino acids: CASSLGLAQETQYF. The CDR3 coding sequence is TGTGCCAGCAGCTTAGGGCTAGCGCAAGAGACCCAGTACTTC.

This clonotype was seen a handful of times. This sequence joins TRBV27 and TRBJ2-7; 9 nucleotides line up with TRBD1. CDR1 MNHEY and CDR2 SMNVEV come from the germline V gene (reference sequence). This CDR3 region has 15 residues. V lost 8 bases to trimming and J lost 2 bases; unmatched junction nucleotides: 10. The chain's CDR3 is CASGPSRDRAYEQYF. The CDR3 bases are TGTGCCAGCGGACCGAGTAGGGACAGGGCCTACGAGCAGTACTTC.

The chain employs TRBV5-1 and TRBJ2-3, with TRBD1 matching 10 bases. The trim removed 4 bases at V and 6 bases at J, leaving 5 bases unmatched. This CDR3 has 14 residues. CDR1 SGHRS and CDR2 YFSETQ come from the germline V gene. Here the CDR3 DNA reads TGCGCCAGCAGCCCGGGACAGGGGCGGGATACGCAGTATTTT. It yields the protein CASSPGQGRDTQYF.

The table lists this clonotype with a few counts. The chain joins TRBV7-2 to TRBJ1-5; 9 nucleotides agree with TRBD1. The CDR3 totals 18 residues. The V gene end was trimmed by 0 bases and the J gene end by 1 base; junction bases not matched to a gene: 7. The germline V gene has CDR1 SGHTA and CDR2 FQGNSA. This CDR3 reads CASSLAGTGQGSNQPQHF. The CDR3 DNA reads TGTGCCAGCAGCTTAGCGGGAACTGGACAGGGGAGCAATCAGCCCCAGCATTTT.

This chain uses TRBV10-3 with TRBJ1-2; 8 positions agree with TRBD1. The germline CDR1 and CDR2 sequences are ENHRY and SYGVKD. The trim removed 8 bases at V and 8 bases at J, leaving 10 bases unmatched. This CDR3 is 13 amino acids long. This chain's CDR3 is CAIHPTGDDGYTF. Written as DNA, the CDR3 is TGTGCCATCCACCCGACAGGGGACGACGGCTACACCTTC.

The genes are TRBV7-8 and TRBJ2-6; D call uncertain. The CDR3 covers 14 residues. V lost 1 base and J lost 4, with 5 bases in between. Germline V CDR1 and CDR2: SGHVS, FQNEAQ. The CDR3: CASSLVSGANVLTF. CDR3 bases: TGTGCCAGCAGCTTAGTTTCCGGGGCCAACGTCCTGACTTTC.

This chain uses TRBV27 with TRBJ2-7, with 8 bases identical to TRBD2. The CDR3 is made up of 14 amino acids. V trimming: 1 base; J trimming: 6 bases; junction bases outside the gene matches: 5. Germline V gene lookup returns CDR1 MNHEY and CDR2 SMNVEV (reference sequence). The CDR3 DNA reads TGTGCCAGCAGTTTATTCGGGAGGGCCGGCGAGCAGTACTTC. This translates into CASSLFGRAGEQYF.

The rearrangement uses TRBV2 and TRBJ2-5; 8 nucleotides line up with TRBD2. Trimming took 10 bases from V and 5 from J; bases not matched to a gene: 9. The CDR3 is 13 amino acids. The V gene's germline CDR1 is SNHLY and CDR2 FYNNEI. DNA for the CDR3: TGTGCCACTAATAGCGGGAATCGGGAGACCCAGTACTTC. Amino acid sequence: CATNSGNRETQYF.

There are a few counts of this clonotype. The gene calls are TRBV20-1 and TRBJ1-4; weak D call: TRBD1 (6 bases). Germline lookup yields CDR1 DFQATT and CDR2 SNEGSKA (reference sequence). The CDR3 runs 16 residues. V gave up 5 bases and J gave up 8 bases, with 24 bases separating them. Here the CDR3 DNA reads TGCAGTGCTTACTCCTTTGAACAGGGCCCGCGAGAAAAACTGTTTTTT. Its protein product is CSAYSFEQGPREKLFF.

The CDR3 reads CASSDEGETQYF. In DNA, the CDR3 is TGTGCCAGCAGTGACGAGGGAGAGACCCAGTACTTC. This sequence joins TRBV2 and TRBJ2-5; D possibly corresponds to TRBD2 (5 bases). Trimming stripped 3 bases from V and 4 bases from J, with 6 bases between. From germline, CDR1 is SNHLY and CDR2 FYNNEI. This CDR3 region has 12 residues.

The chain carries TRBV5-4 and TRBJ1-2; tentative D call: TRBD1 (5 bases). The CDR3 consists of 13 residues. Germline lookup yields CDR1 SGHNT and CDR2 YYREEE (reference sequence). The V gene lost 6 bases and the J gene lost 6 bases, with 15 bases spanning the gap. DNA for the CDR3: TGTGCCAGCACTCAGATTCGGGGGGATGGCTACACCTTC. Protein sequence: CASTQIRGDGYTF.

This sequence joins TRBV12-3 or TRBV12-4 and TRBJ2-1, with unresolved D. The length of the CDR3 is 11 residues. Trimming removed 1 base from V and 11 bases from J, with 6 bases in between. CDR3 sequence (DNA): TGTGCCAGCAGTTTAGTGGCCCAGCAGTTCTTC. Translation gives CASSLVAQQFF.